Listed here are 9 T cell receptor beta chains from one sample, sequenced in a study of T-cell reconstitution after alpha-beta-depleted transplantation in children. It was with unique molecular identifiers that the TCRbeta library was prepared. TCRdb processed the PCR reads anew with MiXCR; each CDR3 protein has one entry. Counted here are 200,000 or so distinct CDR3 sequences, around 5.9% occurring once; the ten biggest clones make up roughly 4.5%. Material: PBMCs, obtained before TCRalphabeta/CD19-depleted stem cell transplant. These receptors were obtained from a girl under three years old with combined immunodeficiency, due to receive a stem cell transplant.

The sample holds many counts of this clonotype. V usage is TRBV10-3 and J usage is TRBJ2-2, with TRBD1 matching over 8 bases. The V gene end was trimmed by 4 bases and the J gene end by 5 bases; junction bases not matched to a gene: 3. Germline V CDR1 and CDR2: ENHRY, SYGVKD. This CDR3 contains 14 residues. This CDR3 reads CAISGDRGTGELFF. The CDR3 DNA follows: TGTGCCATCAGTGGTGACAGGGGTACCGGGGAGCTGTTTTTT.

There are many counts of this clonotype. The rearrangement uses TRBV11-2 and TRBJ2-4; no firm D call. Germline CDR1 SGHAT, CDR2 FQNNGV. The CDR3 contains 13 residues. Trimming removed 1 base at V and 5 bases at J, with 6 bases between. CDR3 nucleotides: TGTGCCAGCAGCTTAGCTCCAGAAAACATTCAGTACTTC. Its translation is CASSLAPENIQYF.

This clonotype has just a few counts. The chain joins TRBV7-3 to TRBJ2-1; 10 bases are a match to TRBD2. Germline lookup yields CDR1 SGHTA and CDR2 FQGTGA. This CDR3 region has 14 residues. J gave up 7 bases and V 5 bases, and 5 bases lay outside the gene matches. The CDR3 nucleotides are TGTGCCAGCAGCCTATATAGCGGGAGGAATGAGCAGTTCTTC. This codes for CASSLYSGRNEQFF. Combining the CDR3 with reference TRBV7-3 and TRBJ2-1 gives the whole variable domain GAGVSQTPSNKVTEKGKYVELRCDPISGHTALYWYRQSLGQGPEFLIYFQGTGAADDSGLPNDRFFAVRPEGSVSTLKIQRTERGDSAVYLCASSLYSGRNEQFFGPGTRLTVL.

The sample holds many counts of this clonotype. This chain connects TRBV20-1 to TRBJ2-1; D is possibly TRBD2 (6 bases). The germline V gene encodes CDR1 DFQATT and CDR2 SNEGSKA (reference sequence). This CDR3 comprises 13 residues. V was cut by 6 bases and J by 7 bases, with 16 bases left in between. CDR3 loop: CSASGGKRNEQFF. In DNA, the CDR3 is TGCAGTGCGAGTGGCGGGAAGCGGAATGAGCAGTTCTTC.

Many counts were recorded for this clonotype. The chain is built from TRBV24-1 and TRBJ2-3; no definite D call. Germline CDR1 and CDR2: KGHDR and SFDVKD. Trimming pared 5 bases from V and 0 bases from J, leaving 5 bases between. This CDR3 spans 13 amino acids. The CDR3 DNA reads TGTGCCACCAGTGTAGGCAGCACAGATACGCAGTATTTT. It translates to CATSVGSTDTQYF.

This clonotype was counted ten times or more. CDR3 protein: CSARRPGLVQETQYF. As DNA, the CDR3 is TGCAGTGCTAGAAGGCCGGGACTAGTCCAAGAGACCCAGTACTTC. The rearrangement links TRBV20-1 to TRBJ2-5; 8 bases map to TRBD2. The CDR3 has 15 residues. V lost 2 bases to trimming and J lost 1 base; unmatched junction nucleotides: 6. CDR1 and CDR2 from the germline V gene are DFQATT and SNEGSKA (reference sequence).

This clonotype was seen repeatedly, ten times or more. V gene TRBV18 combines with J gene TRBJ1-1, with D possibly TRBD1 on 5 matching bases. Trimming stripped 4 bases from V and 2 bases from J, with 8 bases between. This CDR3 is built from 13 residues. From germline, CDR1 is KGHSH and CDR2 LQKENI. The CDR3 DNA is TGTGCCAGCTCACAACAGGCCAACACTGAAGCTTTCTTT. It is translated as CASSQQANTEAFF. Complete variable domain (other parts from reference TRBV18 and TRBJ1-1): NAGVMQNPRHLVRRRGQEARLRCSPMKGHSHVYWYRQLPEEGLKFMVYLQKENIIDESGMPKERFSAEFPKEGPSILRIQQVVRGDSAAYFCASSQQANTEAFFGQGTRLTVV.

This clonotype was found many times. The V call is TRBV25-1, the J call TRBJ2-5; D is ambiguous. CDR1 and CDR2 from the germline V gene are MGHDK and SYGVNS. V shed 8 bases and J shed 3 bases, with 13 bases lying between them. The CDR3 has 13 residues. In DNA form, the CDR3 reads TGTGCCAGCCTCCTAGATACCGAAGAGACCCAGTACTTC. It translates to CASLLDTEETQYF.

This chain links TRBV6-1 with TRBJ2-1; TRBD2 matches 13 bases. CDR3 length: 15 residues. Trimming took 6 bases from V and 8 from J; bases not matched to a gene: 7. CDR1 is MNHNS and CDR2 is SASEGT in the germline V gene. CDR3 in amino acids: CASSLGTSGIYEQFF. The CDR3 bases are TGTGCCAGCAGCCTTGGGACTAGCGGGATATATGAGCAGTTCTTC.